This TCR beta chain was sequenced in a study of blood T cells in healthy people across ages. Study-wide findings and caveats: Diversity figures based on one million T cells were deemed too low.

The sample holds a few counts of this clonotype. Its antigen remains unidentified. The donors, all healthy, were Caucasians living in Russia, aged roughly 6 to 100. The use of a sample-barcoded 5' primer and a J-beta primer mix characterized a second PCR of about 6 to 11 cycles. TCRdb analysed the 5' RACE reads with MiXCR anew, one entry per CDR3 protein. The sample consists of more than 800,000 distinct CDR3 sequences, under 35% of them appearing once. Germline values: CDR1 SGHKS, CDR2 YYEKEE (reference sequence). V lost 0 bases, J lost 1 base, and 9 bases lay in between. The CDR3 has 15 residues. V is TRBV5-5 and J is TRBJ2-3; D remains unclear. Specimen: blood. The sequence was obtained from a woman older than 75 in good health. Written as DNA, the CDR3 is TGTGCCAGCAGCTTGGGACCGCGTGGCACAGATACGCAGTATTTT. Translated: CASSLGPRGTDTQYF.